Each of the 30 T cell receptor beta chains below was sequenced from the same sample in a study of cytotoxic CD8 clonotypes in ibrutinib-treated CLL. Profiled with immunoSEQ multiplex PCR; TCRdb holds only in-frame clones, not every one. The table lists 200,000 to 250,000 clones, roughly 77% of them singletons. This specimen consisted of PBMCs, obtained after 12 months of ibrutinib treatment. The receptors stem from a human donor with chronic lymphocytic leukemia.

The chain combines TRBV12-5 with TRBJ1-2; the match to TRBD1 covers 10 bases. V shed 6 bases, J shed 8 bases, and the junction held 12 bases outside the gene matches. The V gene's germline CDR1 is LGHNT and CDR2 FRNRAP. The length of the CDR3 is 15 residues. The CDR3 loop is CASGPSRTGGIGYTF. CDR3 DNA: TGTGCTAGTGGCCCCTCCCGGACAGGGGGGATAGGCTACACCTTC.

This chain links TRBV7-2 with TRBJ2-1, with D unclear. CDR1 is SGHTA, CDR2 FQGNSA, per germline. Trimming shortened V by 3 bases and J by 6 bases, and 12 bases separated the two germline ends. The CDR3 loop spans 14 amino acids. The CDR3 region has the DNA TGTGCCAGCAGCTTTGGCGGCTCCCCCAATGAGCAGTTCTTC. It codes for CASSFGGSPNEQFF.

In DNA form, the CDR3 reads TGTGCCAGTAGTATTGGGACTGCAAACAATGAGCAGTTCTTC. It codes for CASSIGTANNEQFF. The chain couples TRBV19 to TRBJ2-1; perhaps TRBD2 as D (6 bases). CDR1 and CDR2 from the germline V gene are LNHDA and SQIVND (reference sequence). Trimming took 3 bases from V and 5 from J, leaving 11 bases between them. The CDR3 has 14 amino acids. Full variable domain (remainder filled in from reference TRBV19 and TRBJ2-1): DGGITQSPKYLFRKEGQNVTLSCEQNLNHDAMYWYRQDPGQGLRLIYYSQIVNDFQKGDIAEGYSVSREKKESFPLTVTSAQKNPTAFYLCASSIGTANNEQFFGPGTRLTVL.

The chain employs TRBV7-3 and TRBJ1-1; 7 positions agree with TRBD1. The J segment lost 0 bases and the V segment lost 5 bases, leaving 15 bases of the junction unmatched. The CDR3 totals 18 residues. Germline V gene lookup returns CDR1 SGHTA and CDR2 FQGTGA. In DNA, the CDR3 is TGTGCCAGCAGCGCTACCGGGACAGCCATCACAATGAACACTGAAGCTTTCTTT. Amino acid sequence: CASSATGTAITMNTEAFF. The full variable domain, rest sourced from reference TRBV7-3 and TRBJ1-1, is GAGVSQTPSNKVTEKGKYVELRCDPISGHTALYWYRQSLGQGPEFLIYFQGTGAADDSGLPNDRFFAVRPEGSVSTLKIQRTERGDSAVYLCASSATGTAITMNTEAFFGQGTRLTVV.

The chain links TRBV30 to TRBJ1-5; the D is unclear. This CDR3 is built from 13 residues. V lost 3 bases to trimming and J lost 1 base, with 7 bases between them. CDR1 is GTSNPN, CDR2 SVGIG, per germline (reference sequence). This CDR3 is CAWRQGSNQPQHF. CDR3 in DNA: TGTGCCTGGAGGCAAGGGAGCAATCAGCCCCAGCATTTT.

The chain is built from TRBV30 and TRBJ2-3, with a weak D call TRBD2 (5 bases). The germline V and J ends were trimmed by 8 bases and 1 base, with 16 bases remaining between them. The germline gives CDR1 GTSNPN, CDR2 SVGIG (reference sequence). This CDR3 has 14 amino acids. CDR3: CAGKRGSGTDTQYF. CDR3 sequence (DNA): TGTGCCGGCAAACGGGGAAGCGGCACAGATACGCAGTATTTT.

The rearrangement uses TRBV19 and TRBJ1-1; TRBD1 might be the D (6 bases). V was cut by 8 bases and J by 0 bases, with 16 bases left in between. The CDR3 spans 15 residues. In germline, CDR1 is LNHDA, CDR2 SQIVND (reference sequence). The CDR3 DNA reads TGTGCCAGTTTATCACGACAGGCCATGAACACTGAAGCTTTCTTT. It codes for CASLSRQAMNTEAFF.

The CDR3 coding sequence is TGTGCCAGCAGCCCCTTAGCGCTACGGGGCGAGCAGTACTTC. It translates to CASSPLALRGEQYF. The J gene is TRBJ2-7, the V gene TRBV7-2; D might be TRBD2 (5 bases). Germline V CDR1 and CDR2: SGHTA, FQGNSA. The V and J ends lost 5 bases and 6 bases respectively, with 17 bases between them. The CDR3 runs to 14 residues.

This sequence joins TRBV11-3 and TRBJ2-1; TRBD2 might be the D (6 bases). CDR1 SGHNT and CDR2 YENEEA come from the germline V gene. V lost 6 bases, J lost 8 bases, and 14 bases lay in between. This CDR3 spans 13 amino acids. The CDR3 DNA reads TGTGCCAGCAGGAGACTAGGAGACGATGAGCAGTTCTTC. Its protein product is CASRRLGDDEQFF.

The chain is built from TRBV11-2 and TRBJ1-1; D remains ambiguous. The germline V gene encodes CDR1 SGHAT and CDR2 FQNNGV. V was pared by 5 bases and J by 0 bases, with 10 bases between. CDR3 length: 14 residues. For the CDR3, the DNA is TGTGCCAGCAGCCCCCGTCGGGTGAACACTGAAGCTTTCTTT. It is translated as CASSPRRVNTEAFF.

The chain has TRBV4-3 and TRBJ2-2; unclear D gene. The V gene's germline CDR1 is LGHNA and CDR2 YSLEER. The CDR3 length is 13 residues. V shed 0 bases and J shed 7 bases, with 6 bases lying between them. The CDR3 DNA reads as TGCGCCAGCAGCCAAGATCGCCTCGGGGAGCTGTTTTTT. It yields the protein CASSQDRLGELFF.

The chain is built from TRBV9 and TRBJ2-1, with D possibly being TRBD1 or TRBD2 (5 bases each). CDR1 is SGDLS, CDR2 YYNGEE, per germline. The CDR3 is made up of 16 amino acids. V was clipped by 0 bases and J by 3 bases, with 13 bases between them. The CDR3 sequence: CASSVAHRGFYNEQFF. The CDR3 coding sequence is TGTGCCAGCAGCGTAGCCCACCGGGGCTTCTACAATGAGCAGTTCTTC.

Only a few counts were recorded for this clone. V is TRBV30 and J is TRBJ1-3, with no clear D. V was cut by 5 bases and J by 0 bases, with 2 bases left in between. Per the germline V gene, CDR1 is GTSNPN and CDR2 is SVGIG (reference sequence). This CDR3 has 11 residues. The chain's CDR3 is CAWYSGNTIYF. CDR3 DNA: TGTGCCTGGTACTCTGGAAACACCATATATTTT.

The chain uses TRBV19 and TRBJ2-2; TRBD1 agrees at 9 bases. The germline V gene has CDR1 LNHDA and CDR2 SQIVND (reference sequence). The CDR3 has 15 residues. Trimming removed 5 bases from V and 5 bases from J; junction bases left unmatched: 6. This CDR3 reads CASSPGGTGTGELFF. CDR3 DNA: TGTGCCAGTAGTCCCGGGGGGACAGGGACCGGGGAGCTGTTTTTT.

The rearrangement links TRBV30 to TRBJ1-5, with 8 nucleotides matching TRBD1. V dropped 0 bases and J dropped 6; count of bases not matched to a gene: 7. Germline V gene sequence: CDR1 GTSNPN, CDR2 SVGIG (reference sequence). CDR3 length: 15 amino acids. The chain's CDR3 is CAWSVTTGASQPQHF. The CDR3 coding sequence is TGTGCCTGGAGTGTTACGACAGGGGCAAGTCAGCCCCAGCATTTT.

The chain carries TRBV6-6 and TRBJ2-7, with a tentative D call TRBD1 (6 bases). The CDR3 is 15 residues long. Germline V gene data show CDR1 as MNHNY and CDR2 as SVGAGI (reference sequence). Trimming shortened V by 6 bases and J by 1 base, and 16 bases separated the two germline ends. CDR3 sequence: CASRLGAVRSYEQYF. CDR3 DNA sequence: TGTGCCAGCAGGCTGGGGGCAGTTAGATCCTACGAGCAGTACTTC.

The V and J genes are TRBV6-5 and TRBJ1-3, with D perhaps matching TRBD1 (5 bases). With 3 bases removed from V and 4 bases from J, the gap between germline ends came to 10 bases. CDR3 length: 14 residues. The germline V gene encodes CDR1 MNHEY and CDR2 SVGAGI. CDR3 coding DNA: TGTGCCAGCAGTTATATGAGGGGCGGAAACACCATATATTTT. It specifies CASSYMRGGNTIYF.

In this sample, this clone turned up a few times. The V and J genes are TRBV4-3 and TRBJ1-5; D gene unclear. The germline V and J ends were trimmed by 1 base and 0 bases, with 10 bases remaining between them. The CDR3 totals 16 residues. Looked up from germline, CDR1 is LGHNA and CDR2 is YSLEER. Here the CDR3 DNA reads TGCGCCAGCAGCCAAGGGGCACACAATAGCAATCAGCCCCAGCATTTT. Protein sequence: CASSQGAHNSNQPQHF.

This clone was observed a handful of times. CDR3 DNA: TGTGCCAGCTCACCACGAAGGGGGAGCCTGAACACTGAAGCTTTCTTT. It specifies CASSPRRGSLNTEAFF. This chain connects TRBV18 to TRBJ1-1, with TRBD1 as a possible D gene (6 bases). Trimming pared 1 base from V and 0 bases from J, leaving 12 bases between. The CDR3 runs to 16 residues. The V gene's germline CDR1 is KGHSH and CDR2 LQKENI.

This rearrangement joins TRBV7-3 to TRBJ2-3, with TRBD1 matching 8 bases. J lost 5 bases, V lost 5 bases, and 6 bases had no gene match. Germline CDR1 reads SGHTA; CDR2 reads FQGTGA. CDR3 length: 14 amino acids. CDR3 nucleotides: TGTGCCAGCAGCCGCGACAGGGGTGGAGATACGCAGTATTTT. It yields the protein CASSRDRGGDTQYF.

This chain uses TRBV21-1 with TRBJ2-7; TRBD2 reflects the table's D call only, with no check against the DNA. TRBV21-1 is recorded as a pseudogene. The CDR3 has 17 residues. The CDR3 loop is CASKGLAGDFSSYEQYF. Written as DNA, the CDR3 is TGTGCCAGCAAGGGACTAGCGGGAGATTTTAGCTCCTACGAGCAGTACTTC.

V gene TRBV7-3 combines with J gene TRBJ2-5, with D unresolved. Trimming left V 5 bases short and J 7 bases short, with 17 bases between. CDR3 length equals 14 residues. Per the germline V gene, CDR1 is SGHTA and CDR2 is FQGTGA. The DNA of the CDR3 is TGTGCCAGCAGCCCCGACCAGGCTCGGCGGACCCAGTACTTC. This codes for CASSPDQARRTQYF.

In this sample, this clone turned up a few times. The V call is TRBV7-2, the J call TRBJ2-5; TRBD2 is a possible D gene (5 bases). CDR1 SGHTA and CDR2 FQGNSA come from the germline V gene. This CDR3 has 15 amino acids. Trimming took 1 base from V and 3 from J, leaving 12 bases between them. CDR3 sequence: CASSLEEAAKETQYF. CDR3 nucleotide sequence: TGTGCCAGCAGCTTAGAGGAGGCAGCTAAAGAGACCCAGTACTTC.

J is TRBJ2-7 and V is TRBV11-2, with D possibly being TRBD1 (6 bases). The CDR3 loop spans 16 amino acids. V lost 0 bases, J lost 2 bases, and 14 bases lay in between. Germline CDR1 is SGHAT and CDR2 is FQNNGV. The CDR3 spells CASSLDRQEITYEQYF. The CDR3 DNA reads TGTGCCAGCAGCTTAGATCGACAGGAGATCACCTACGAGCAGTACTTC. Together with reference TRBV11-2 and TRBJ2-7, the CDR3 gives the full variable domain: EAGVAQSPRYKIIEKRQSVAFWCNPISGHATLYWYQQILGQGPKLLIQFQNNGVVDDSQLPKDRFSAERLKGVDSTLKIQPAKLEDSAVYLCASSLDRQEITYEQYFGPGTRLTVT.

This sequence joins TRBV11-3 and TRBJ2-1; TRBD1 or TRBD2 may be the D gene (7 bases each). The germline V gene encodes CDR1 SGHNT and CDR2 YENEEA. The CDR3 has 16 amino acids. Trimming took off 6 bases at V and 6 bases at J, with 21 bases between the two ends. CDR3 in amino acids: CASSPGGGQRFNEQFF. The CDR3 nucleotides are TGTGCCAGCAGTCCAGGCGGGGGACAGAGATTCAATGAGCAGTTCTTC.

The DNA for the CDR3 is TGTGCCAGCAGTGAAGCGCCGGTAGCGAACACTGAAGCTTTCTTT. Translating it yields CASSEAPVANTEAFF. V usage is TRBV2 and J usage is TRBJ1-1; D unresolved. Germline V gene data show CDR1 as SNHLY and CDR2 as FYNNEI. Trimming pared 0 bases from V and 1 base from J, leaving 9 bases between. The CDR3 loop spans 15 amino acids.

V gene TRBV28 combines with J gene TRBJ2-1, with D possibly matching TRBD1 (6 bases). The V gene lost 3 bases and the J gene lost 4 bases, with 13 bases spanning the gap. Per the germline V gene, CDR1 is MDHEN and CDR2 is SYDVKM. This CDR3 region has 15 residues. CDR3 sequence reads: CASSFSGELYNEQFF. CDR3 nucleotides: TGTGCCAGCAGTTTTTCAGGGGAACTTTACAATGAGCAGTTCTTC.

The genes are TRBV5-6 and TRBJ2-7; 7 bases line up with TRBD1. The CDR3 is 17 amino acids. V lost 4 bases and J lost 1; bases outside the gene matches: 14. Germline V gene lookup returns CDR1 SGHDT and CDR2 YYEEEE. The CDR3 DNA follows: TGTGCCAGCAGCCCAAGGGGGCAGGGTGTAGGTTCCTACGAGCAGTACTTC. It is translated as CASSPRGQGVGSYEQYF.

J is TRBJ2-6 and V is TRBV5-1, with 8 bases fitting TRBD1. The ends lost 3 bases at V and 4 bases at J; junction bases unmatched: 15. This CDR3 has 19 residues. Germline V gene lookup returns CDR1 SGHRS and CDR2 YFSETQ. This chain's CDR3 is CASSSGVTQGAGGANVLTF. DNA for the CDR3: TGCGCCAGCAGCTCGGGAGTAACTCAGGGGGCGGGAGGGGCCAACGTCCTGACTTTC.

The V gene is TRBV4-2, the J gene TRBJ1-2; D call uncertain. This CDR3 is built from 13 residues. Germline loops: CDR1 LGHNA, CDR2 YNFKEQ. Trimming pared 3 bases from V and 4 bases from J, leaving 9 bases between. CDR3 in amino acids: CASSHLDGYGYTF. CDR3 sequence (DNA): TGTGCCAGCAGCCACCTAGACGGCTATGGCTACACCTTC.